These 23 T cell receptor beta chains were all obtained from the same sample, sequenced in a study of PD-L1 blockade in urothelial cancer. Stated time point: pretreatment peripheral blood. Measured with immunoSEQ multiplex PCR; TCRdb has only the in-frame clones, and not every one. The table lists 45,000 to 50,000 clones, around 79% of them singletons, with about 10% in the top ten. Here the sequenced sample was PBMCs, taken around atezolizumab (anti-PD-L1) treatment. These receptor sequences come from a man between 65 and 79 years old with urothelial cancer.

CDR3 residues: CASSPGTGLNSGANVLTF. The CDR3 coding sequence is TGTGCCAGCAGCCCCGGGACAGGGCTTAACTCTGGGGCCAACGTCCTGACTTTC. This chain uses TRBV7-3 with TRBJ2-6; 9 nucleotides agree with TRBD1. V was pared by 5 bases and J by 0 bases, with 8 bases of the junction left unmatched. Germline CDR1 reads SGHTA; CDR2 reads FQGTGA. This CDR3 contains 18 residues. The variable domain in full, with the rest retrieved from reference TRBV7-3 and TRBJ2-6, is GAGVSQTPSNKVTEKGKYVELRCDPISGHTALYWYRQSLGQGPEFLIYFQGTGAADDSGLPNDRFFAVRPEGSVSTLKIQRTERGDSAVYLCASSPGTGLNSGANVLTFGAGSRLTVL.

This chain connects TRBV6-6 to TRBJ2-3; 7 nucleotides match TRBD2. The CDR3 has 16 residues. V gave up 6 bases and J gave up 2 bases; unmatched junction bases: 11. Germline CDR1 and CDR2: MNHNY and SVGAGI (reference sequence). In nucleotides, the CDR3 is TGTGCCAGCAGGGACCGGGACTACGGAAACACAGATACGCAGTATTTT. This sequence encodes CASRDRDYGNTDTQYF.

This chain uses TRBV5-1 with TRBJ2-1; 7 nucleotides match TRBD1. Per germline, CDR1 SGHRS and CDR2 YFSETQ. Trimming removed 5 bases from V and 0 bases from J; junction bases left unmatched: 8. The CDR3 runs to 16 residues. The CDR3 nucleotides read TGCGCCAGCAGACCCACCGGGACAGTCTCCTACAATGAGCAGTTCTTC. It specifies CASRPTGTVSYNEQFF.

In DNA form, the CDR3 reads TGCGCCAGCAAAGAAAGCAGAAGACAGGGGGCTGGTGGCTACACCTTC. Translating gives CASKESRRQGAGGYTF. The chain combines TRBV5-1 with TRBJ1-2; TRBD1 matches at 10 bases. The germline V gene encodes CDR1 SGHRS and CDR2 YFSETQ. The CDR3 has 16 amino acids. V dropped 6 bases and J dropped 7; count of bases not matched to a gene: 15.

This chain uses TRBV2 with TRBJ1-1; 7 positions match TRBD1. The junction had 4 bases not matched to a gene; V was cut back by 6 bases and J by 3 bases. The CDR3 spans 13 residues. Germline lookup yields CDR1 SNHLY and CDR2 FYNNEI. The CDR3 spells CASSPDRYTEAFF. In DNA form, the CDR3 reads TGTGCCAGCAGCCCGGACAGGTACACTGAAGCTTTCTTT.

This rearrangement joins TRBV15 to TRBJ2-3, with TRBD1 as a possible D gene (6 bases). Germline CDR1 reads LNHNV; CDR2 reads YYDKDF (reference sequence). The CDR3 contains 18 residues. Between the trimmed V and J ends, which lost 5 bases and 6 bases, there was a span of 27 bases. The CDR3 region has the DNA TGTGCCACCAGCCAAAGCATTATACAGGGCCCCATCACCGATACGCAGTATTTT. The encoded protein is CATSQSIIQGPITDTQYF.

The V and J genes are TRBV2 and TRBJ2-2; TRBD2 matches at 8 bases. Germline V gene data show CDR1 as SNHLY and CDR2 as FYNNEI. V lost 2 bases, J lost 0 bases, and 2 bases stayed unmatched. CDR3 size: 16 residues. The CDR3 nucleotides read TGTGCCAGCAGTGAATTAGCGGGATCGAACACCGGGGAGCTGTTTTTT. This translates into CASSELAGSNTGELFF.

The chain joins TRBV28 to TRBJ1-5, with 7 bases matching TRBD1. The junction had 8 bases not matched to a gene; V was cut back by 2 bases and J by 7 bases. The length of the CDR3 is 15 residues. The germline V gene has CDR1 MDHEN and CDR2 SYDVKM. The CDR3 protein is CASSLRDRDRQPQHF. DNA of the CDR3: TGTGCCAGCAGTTTACGAGACAGGGATAGACAGCCCCAGCATTTT.

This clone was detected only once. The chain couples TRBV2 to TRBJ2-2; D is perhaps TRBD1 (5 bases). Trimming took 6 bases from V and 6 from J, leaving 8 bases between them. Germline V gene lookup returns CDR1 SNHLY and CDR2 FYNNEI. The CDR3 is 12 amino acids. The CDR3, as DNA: TGTGCCAGCAGGCAACAGGCCGGGGAGCTGTTTTTT. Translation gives CASRQQAGELFF.

The CDR3 protein is CASSEQPDSVYGYTF. The CDR3 DNA is TGTGCCAGCAGTGAACAACCGGACAGCGTCTATGGCTACACCTTC. The V and J genes are TRBV2 and TRBJ1-2, with D maybe TRBD1 (6 bases). This CDR3 spans 15 amino acids. Germline assignment: CDR1 SNHLY and CDR2 FYNNEI. Trimming took off 2 bases at V and 4 bases at J, with 14 bases between the two ends.

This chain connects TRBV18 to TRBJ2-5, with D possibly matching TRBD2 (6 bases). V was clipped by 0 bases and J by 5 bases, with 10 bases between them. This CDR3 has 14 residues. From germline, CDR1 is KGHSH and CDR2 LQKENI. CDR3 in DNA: TGTGCCAGCTCACCACCCGCGGGAATGGAGACCCAGTACTTC. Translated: CASSPPAGMETQYF. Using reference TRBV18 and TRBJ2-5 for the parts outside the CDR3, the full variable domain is NAGVMQNPRHLVRRRGQEARLRCSPMKGHSHVYWYRQLPEEGLKFMVYLQKENIIDESGMPKERFSAEFPKEGPSILRIQQVVRGDSAAYFCASSPPAGMETQYFGPGTRLLVL.

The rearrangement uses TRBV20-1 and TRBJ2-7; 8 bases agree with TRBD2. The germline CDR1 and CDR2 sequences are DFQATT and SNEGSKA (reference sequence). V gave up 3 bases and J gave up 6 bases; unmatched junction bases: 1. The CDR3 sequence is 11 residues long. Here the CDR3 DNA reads TGCAGTGCTAGGCTAGCGGGCGAGCAGTACTTC. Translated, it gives CSARLAGEQYF.

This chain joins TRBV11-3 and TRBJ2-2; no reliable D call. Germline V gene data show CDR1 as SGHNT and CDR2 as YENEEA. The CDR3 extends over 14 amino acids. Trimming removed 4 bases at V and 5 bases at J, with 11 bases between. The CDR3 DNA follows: TGTGCCAGCAGCTCATCACTGGAGACCGGGGAGCTGTTTTTT. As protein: CASSSSLETGELFF.

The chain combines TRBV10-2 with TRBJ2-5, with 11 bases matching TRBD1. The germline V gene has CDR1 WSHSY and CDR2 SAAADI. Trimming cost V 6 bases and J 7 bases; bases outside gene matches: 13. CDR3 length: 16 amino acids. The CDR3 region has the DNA TGCGCCAGCAGAGCTGGGGACAGGGGGGGAAGAGGGACCCAGTACTTC. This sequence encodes CASRAGDRGGRGTQYF.

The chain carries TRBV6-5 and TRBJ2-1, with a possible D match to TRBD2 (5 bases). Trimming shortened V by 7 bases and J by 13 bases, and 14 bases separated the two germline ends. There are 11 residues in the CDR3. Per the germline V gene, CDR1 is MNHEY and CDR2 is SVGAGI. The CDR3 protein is CASTQGLRQFF. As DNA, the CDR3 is TGTGCCAGCACTCAAGGACTCCGACAGTTCTTC.

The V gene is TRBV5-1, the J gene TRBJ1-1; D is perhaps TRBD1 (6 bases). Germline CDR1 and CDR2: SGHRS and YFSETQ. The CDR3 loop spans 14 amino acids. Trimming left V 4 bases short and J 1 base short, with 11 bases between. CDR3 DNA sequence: TGCGCCAGCAGCATGGACAGTAGGAACACTGAAGCTTTCTTT. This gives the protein CASSMDSRNTEAFF.

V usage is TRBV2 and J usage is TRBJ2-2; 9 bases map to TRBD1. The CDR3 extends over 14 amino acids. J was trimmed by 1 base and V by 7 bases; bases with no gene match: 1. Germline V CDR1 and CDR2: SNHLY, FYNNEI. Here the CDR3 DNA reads TGTGCCAGCAAGGGACAGGGGAACACCGGGGAGCTGTTTTTT. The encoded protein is CASKGQGNTGELFF.

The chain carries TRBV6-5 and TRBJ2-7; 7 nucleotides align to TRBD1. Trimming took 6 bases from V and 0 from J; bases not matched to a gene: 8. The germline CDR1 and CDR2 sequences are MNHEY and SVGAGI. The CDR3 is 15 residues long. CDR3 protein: CASRRTGPSSYEQYF. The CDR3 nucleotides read TGTGCCAGCAGGCGGACAGGTCCTAGCTCCTACGAGCAGTACTTC.

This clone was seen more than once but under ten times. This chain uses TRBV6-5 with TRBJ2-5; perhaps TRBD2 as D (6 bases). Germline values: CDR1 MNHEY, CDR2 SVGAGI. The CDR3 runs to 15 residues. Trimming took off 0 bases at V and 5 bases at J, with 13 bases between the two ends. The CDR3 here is CASSYSEGGGETQYF. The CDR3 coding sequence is TGTGCCAGCAGTTACTCGGAGGGAGGAGGTGAGACCCAGTACTTC.

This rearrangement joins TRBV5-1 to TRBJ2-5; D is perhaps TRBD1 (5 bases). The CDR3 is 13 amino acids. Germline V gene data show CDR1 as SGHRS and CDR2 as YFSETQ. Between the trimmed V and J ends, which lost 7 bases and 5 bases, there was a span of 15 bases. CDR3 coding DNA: TGCGCCAGCGGCTGGTCAGGGTGGGAGACCCAGTACTTC. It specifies CASGWSGWETQYF.

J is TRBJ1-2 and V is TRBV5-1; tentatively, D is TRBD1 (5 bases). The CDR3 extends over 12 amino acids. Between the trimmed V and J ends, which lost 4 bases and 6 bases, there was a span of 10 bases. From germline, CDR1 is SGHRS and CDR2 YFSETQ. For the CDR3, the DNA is TGCGCCAGCAGCCCAACGGGGGATGGCTACACCTTC. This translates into CASSPTGDGYTF.

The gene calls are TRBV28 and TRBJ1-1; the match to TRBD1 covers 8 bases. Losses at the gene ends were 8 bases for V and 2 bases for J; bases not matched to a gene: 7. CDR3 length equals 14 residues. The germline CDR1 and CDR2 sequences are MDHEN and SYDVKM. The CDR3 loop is CASPPTGDNTEAFF. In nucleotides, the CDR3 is TGTGCCAGCCCCCCGACAGGGGATAACACTGAAGCTTTCTTT.

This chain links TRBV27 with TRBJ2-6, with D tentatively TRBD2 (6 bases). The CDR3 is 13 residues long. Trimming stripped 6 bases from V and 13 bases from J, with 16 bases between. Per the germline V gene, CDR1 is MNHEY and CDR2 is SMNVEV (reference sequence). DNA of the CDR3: TGTGCCAGCAGCCCTTCTGGGGGGAGGGTCCTGACTTTC. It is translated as CASSPSGGRVLTF.